This is a list of T cell receptor beta chains from one sample in a study of shared clonotypes between healthy human individuals. TCRdb's copy holds only in-frame clones and misses some; the assay was immunoSEQ multiplex PCR. The sample contains some 480,000 clones, 65% to 80% of which appear only once. The sequenced material came from PBMCs. The source is a woman aged 40-49 years in good health. Some clones in this sample may be carry-over from other donors' samples. The CDR3 runs from the conserved cysteine through the conserved F or W. Fields, in order: J gene, D gene, clone size, V gene, CDR3 protein, CDR3 DNA. D genes are given only for firm matches. Size values are once, few and many counts, or a class for expanded clones, and some rows have none.

j_gene: TRBJ1-2
d_gene: TRBD1
abundance: .
v_gene: TRBV7-2
CDR3aa: CASSATGGRVYGYTF
CDR3nt: TGTGCCAGCAGCGCGACAGGGGGGAGGGTGTATGGCTACACCTTC

j_gene: TRBJ1-2
d_gene: .
abundance: .
v_gene: TRBV7-9
CDR3aa: CASSERSGGTLNYGYTF
CDR3nt: TGTGCCAGCAGCGAAAGGTCTGGGGGCACCCTTAACTATGGCTACACCTTC

j_gene: TRBJ2-7
d_gene: .
abundance: .
v_gene: TRBV2
CDR3aa: CASSGPADKSYEQYF
CDR3nt: TGTGCCAGCAGTGGCCCTGCGGACAAATCCTACGAGCAGTACTTC

j_gene: TRBJ2-7
d_gene: TRBD2
abundance: many
v_gene: TRBV5-5
CDR3aa: CASSRVPSGSFYGEQYF
CDR3nt: TGTGCCAGCAGCCGGGTCCCTAGCGGGAGTTTCTACGGCGAGCAGTACTTC

j_gene: TRBJ1-3
d_gene: .
abundance: once
v_gene: TRBV18
CDR3aa: CASSPTSGHGILDGNTIYF
CDR3nt: TGTGCCAGCTCACCTACTTCGGGTCATGGGATCCTGGATGGAAACACCATATATTTT

j_gene: TRBJ2-1
d_gene: TRBD2
abundance: .
v_gene: TRBV28
CDR3aa: CASSPRLAGGNEQFF
CDR3nt: TGTGCCAGCAGCCCGAGACTAGCGGGAGGCAATGAGCAGTTCTTC

j_gene: TRBJ2-3
d_gene: TRBD2
abundance: .
v_gene: TRBV19
CDR3aa: CASSIGSSGIVDTQYF
CDR3nt: TGTGCCAGTAGTATAGGTTCTAGCGGGATAGTAGATACGCAGTATTTT

j_gene: TRBJ2-5
d_gene: TRBD2
abundance: many
v_gene: TRBV18
CDR3aa: CASSLSSGITETQYF
CDR3nt: TGTGCCAGCTCACTGTCTAGCGGGATAACTGAGACCCAGTACTTC

j_gene: TRBJ2-6
d_gene: TRBD1
abundance: .
v_gene: TRBV7-2
CDR3aa: CASSLRQGTGANVLTF
CDR3nt: TGTGCCAGCAGCCTCAGACAGGGTACTGGGGCCAACGTCCTGACTTTC

j_gene: TRBJ2-7
d_gene: TRBD1
abundance: .
v_gene: TRBV2
CDR3aa: CATIRTGPYEQYF
CDR3nt: TGTGCCACAATTAGGACAGGACCCTACGAGCAGTACTTC

j_gene: TRBJ1-5
d_gene: TRBD1
abundance: .
v_gene: TRBV28
CDR3aa: CACAGTGGQPQHF
CDR3nt: TGTGCCTGCGCCGGGACAGGGGGTCAGCCCCAGCATTTT

j_gene: TRBJ1-1
d_gene: .
abundance: .
v_gene: TRBV6-1
CDR3aa: CASSRTANTEAFF
CDR3nt: TGTGCCAGCAGCAGGACCGCGAACACTGAAGCTTTCTTT

j_gene: TRBJ2-7
d_gene: TRBD2
abundance: .
v_gene: TRBV11-2
CDR3aa: CASSSLAGVPYEQYF
CDR3nt: TGTGCCAGCAGCTCACTAGCGGGAGTACCATACGAGCAGTACTTC

j_gene: TRBJ1-2
d_gene: .
abundance: few
v_gene: TRBV18
CDR3aa: CASSPDRAYGYTF
CDR3nt: TGTGCCAGCTCACCCGACCGAGCCTATGGCTACACCTTC

j_gene: TRBJ1-1
d_gene: .
abundance: .
v_gene: TRBV2
CDR3aa: CASGGESTEAFF
CDR3nt: TGTGCCAGCGGGGGGGAGTCCACTGAAGCTTTCTTT

j_gene: TRBJ1-5
d_gene: .
abundance: .
v_gene: TRBV28
CDR3aa: CASRSPGGPQLNQPQHF
CDR3nt: TGTGCCAGCAGATCCCCAGGTGGCCCGCAACTCAATCAGCCCCAGCATTTT

j_gene: TRBJ2-7
d_gene: TRBD2
abundance: .
v_gene: TRBV27
CDR3aa: CASSPPGTSNRGQYF
CDR3nt: TGTGCCAGCAGTCCACCCGGGACTAGCAACCGCGGGCAGTACTTC

j_gene: TRBJ2-6
d_gene: .
abundance: .
v_gene: TRBV2
CDR3aa: CASSEISGANVLTF
CDR3nt: TGTGCCAGCAGTGAGATCTCTGGGGCCAACGTCCTGACTTTC

j_gene: TRBJ2-3
d_gene: TRBD2
abundance: .
v_gene: TRBV27
CDR3aa: CASTPGLADTDTQYF
CDR3nt: TGTGCCAGCACCCCCGGACTAGCAGACACAGATACGCAGTATTTT

j_gene: TRBJ1-2
d_gene: .
abundance: .
v_gene: TRBV5-4
CDR3aa: CASSQAETNYGYTF
CDR3nt: TGTGCCAGCAGCCAAGCCGAGACTAACTATGGCTACACCTTC

j_gene: TRBJ2-3
d_gene: TRBD2
abundance: .
v_gene: TRBV7-7
CDR3aa: CASSSGLAGGTDTQYF
CDR3nt: TGTGCCAGCAGCTCCGGACTAGCGGGAGGCACAGATACGCAGTATTTT

j_gene: TRBJ2-1
d_gene: TRBD2
abundance: .
v_gene: TRBV11-2
CDR3aa: CASSARGRTSGFYNEQFF
CDR3nt: TGTGCCAGCAGCGCCCGAGGGAGGACTAGCGGGTTCTACAATGAGCAGTTCTTC

j_gene: TRBJ2-7
d_gene: .
abundance: .
v_gene: TRBV27
CDR3aa: CASKKGSGFSYEQYF
CDR3nt: TGTGCCAGCAAAAAGGGCTCCGGGTTCTCCTACGAGCAGTACTTC

j_gene: TRBJ2-7
d_gene: TRBD1
abundance: .
v_gene: TRBV30
CDR3aa: CASDRGSSSYEQYF
CDR3nt: TGTGCCTCTGACAGGGGTTCGAGCTCCTACGAGCAGTACTTC

j_gene: TRBJ2-3
d_gene: .
abundance: .
v_gene: TRBV10-3
CDR3aa: CAISEGGGGTDTQYF
CDR3nt: TGTGCCATCAGTGAGGGAGGAGGGGGTACAGATACGCAGTATTTT

j_gene: TRBJ2-7
d_gene: TRBD2
abundance: .
v_gene: TRBV10-3
CDR3aa: CAIASPSGYEQYF
CDR3nt: TGTGCCATTGCGTCCCCTAGCGGCTACGAGCAGTACTTC

j_gene: TRBJ2-7
d_gene: .
abundance: .
v_gene: TRBV4-3
CDR3aa: CASSQELGYEQYF
CDR3nt: TGCGCCAGCAGCCAAGAACTGGGCTACGAGCAGTACTTC

j_gene: TRBJ2-3
d_gene: .
abundance: .
v_gene: TRBV2
CDR3aa: CASGVYPTDTQYF
CDR3nt: TGTGCCTCCGGGGTGTATCCCACAGATACGCAGTATTTT

j_gene: TRBJ2-2
d_gene: .
abundance: .
v_gene: TRBV5-1
CDR3aa: CASSLGAGYPTGELFF
CDR3nt: TGCGCCAGCAGCTTGGGGGCCGGCTACCCCACCGGGGAGCTGTTTTTT

j_gene: TRBJ2-1
d_gene: .
abundance: once
v_gene: TRBV29-1
CDR3aa: CSVVWREVNEQFF
CDR3nt: TGCAGCGTTGTATGGAGGGAGGTAAATGAGCAGTTCTTC

j_gene: TRBJ2-1
d_gene: .
abundance: once
v_gene: TRBV28
CDR3aa: CASGTSYNEQFF
CDR3nt: TGTGCCTCGGGAACCTCCTACAATGAGCAGTTCTTC

j_gene: TRBJ2-7
d_gene: TRBD1
abundance: once
v_gene: TRBV12-5
CDR3aa: CASGLVLGTGHEQYF
CDR3nt: TGTGCTAGTGGTTTGGTACTGGGGACAGGGCACGAGCAGTACTTC

j_gene: TRBJ1-1
d_gene: .
abundance: .
v_gene: TRBV5-4
CDR3aa: CASSSSALNTEAFF
CDR3nt: TGTGCCAGCAGCTCCTCAGCCCTGAACACTGAAGCTTTCTTT

j_gene: TRBJ2-6
d_gene: .
abundance: once
v_gene: TRBV10-2
CDR3aa: CASSGRIRFSGANVLTF
CDR3nt: TGCGCCAGCAGTGGGAGGATAAGGTTCTCTGGGGCCAACGTCCTGACTTTC

j_gene: TRBJ2-7
d_gene: .
abundance: .
v_gene: TRBV5-1
CDR3aa: CASSPTLNYYEQYF
CDR3nt: TGCGCCAGCAGCCCGACGCTTAACTACTACGAGCAGTACTTC

j_gene: TRBJ2-7
d_gene: TRBD2
abundance: once
v_gene: TRBV2
CDR3aa: CASKRAGGPFEQYF
CDR3nt: TGTGCCAGCAAAAGGGCGGGAGGGCCTTTCGAGCAGTACTTC

j_gene: TRBJ2-3
d_gene: .
abundance: .
v_gene: TRBV5-1
CDR3aa: CASSWGGSTDTQYF
CDR3nt: TGCGCCAGCAGTTGGGGTGGTAGCACAGATACGCAGTATTTT

j_gene: TRBJ1-1
d_gene: .
abundance: .
v_gene: TRBV18
CDR3aa: CASSPQGVDTEAFF
CDR3nt: TGTGCCAGCTCGCCCCAGGGCGTCGACACTGAAGCTTTCTTT

j_gene: TRBJ1-3
d_gene: .
abundance: .
v_gene: TRBV2
CDR3aa: CARPSGNTIYF
CDR3nt: TGTGCCAGGCCCTCTGGAAACACCATATATTTT

j_gene: TRBJ1-1
d_gene: TRBD1
abundance: .
v_gene: TRBV28
CDR3aa: CASSKGGGGTEAFF
CDR3nt: TGTGCCAGCAGTAAAGGGGGCGGGGGCACTGAAGCTTTCTTT

j_gene: TRBJ2-2
d_gene: TRBD2
abundance: few
v_gene: TRBV6-4
CDR3aa: CASASGDTGELFF
CDR3nt: TGTGCCAGCGCTAGCGGGGACACCGGGGAGCTGTTTTTT

j_gene: TRBJ2-5
d_gene: TRBD2
abundance: .
v_gene: TRBV2
CDR3aa: CASSVEREDPSQYF
CDR3nt: TGTGCCAGCAGTGTAGAGCGGGAGGATCCTTCCCAGTACTTC

j_gene: TRBJ1-2
d_gene: .
abundance: .
v_gene: TRBV6-5
CDR3aa: CASIQGNSYGYTF
CDR3nt: TGTGCCAGCATCCAGGGGAATTCCTATGGCTACACCTTC

j_gene: TRBJ2-2
d_gene: .
abundance: few
v_gene: TRBV15
CDR3aa: CATSRETDSNTGELFF
CDR3nt: TGTGCCACCAGCAGAGAGACAGATTCGAACACCGGGGAGCTGTTTTTT

j_gene: TRBJ1-4
d_gene: .
abundance: .
v_gene: TRBV2
CDR3aa: CASSERLPDISEKLFF
CDR3nt: TGTGCCAGCAGTGAACGTCTCCCTGACATTTCTGAAAAACTGTTTTTT

j_gene: TRBJ1-5
d_gene: TRBD1
abundance: .
v_gene: TRBV10-3
CDR3aa: CAISESGTESQPQHF
CDR3nt: TGTGCCATCAGTGAGTCGGGGACAGAGAGCCAGCCCCAGCATTTT

j_gene: TRBJ2-5
d_gene: TRBD1
abundance: many
v_gene: TRBV9
CDR3aa: CASSLLGTGEETQYF
CDR3nt: TGTGCCAGCAGCCTGCTAGGGACAGGGGAAGAGACCCAGTACTTC

j_gene: TRBJ2-7
d_gene: .
abundance: .
v_gene: TRBV28
CDR3aa: CASTSPQGTYEQYF
CDR3nt: TGTGCCAGCACCTCCCCCCAGGGAACCTACGAGCAGTACTTC

j_gene: TRBJ2-2
d_gene: TRBD2
abundance: .
v_gene: TRBV7-3
CDR3aa: CASSLNPPTSAFGELFF
CDR3nt: TGTGCCAGCAGCTTAAACCCCCCGACTAGCGCGTTCGGGGAGCTGTTTTTT

j_gene: TRBJ2-1
d_gene: TRBD1
abundance: .
v_gene: TRBV27
CDR3aa: CASSTRPGTGFPYNEQFF
CDR3nt: TGTGCCAGCAGTACTCGTCCCGGGACAGGTTTCCCCTACAATGAGCAGTTCTTC

j_gene: TRBJ2-7
d_gene: .
abundance: .
v_gene: TRBV27
CDR3aa: CASSHRTAPYEQYF
CDR3nt: TGTGCCAGCAGTCATCGGACAGCCCCCTACGAGCAGTACTTC

j_gene: TRBJ1-4
d_gene: .
abundance: .
v_gene: TRBV6-1
CDR3aa: CASGHAGTNEKLFF
CDR3nt: TGTGCCAGCGGGCACGCAGGTACTAATGAAAAACTGTTTTTT

j_gene: TRBJ2-5
d_gene: .
abundance: .
v_gene: TRBV7-8
CDR3aa: CASSLGGWETQYF
CDR3nt: TGTGCCAGCAGCTTGGGGGGCTGGGAGACCCAGTACTTC

j_gene: TRBJ2-3
d_gene: TRBD2
abundance: .
v_gene: TRBV7-2
CDR3aa: CASSLVAGTDTQYF
CDR3nt: TGTGCCAGCAGCTTAGTAGCGGGTACCGATACGCAGTATTTT